This T cell receptor (beta chain) is from a study of cytomegalovirus exposure and HLA in healthy donors. Study details: Clustering assigned about 80% of the approximately 400 genotyped donors to the Caucasian-associated ancestry cluster. Overall study results and limits: It was reported in a later analysis that an Asian-associated ancestry cluster showed fewer N-insertions than the approximately 670-donor mean. Later work associated 16,951 TCR beta sequences with HLA alleles at 0.05 false discovery rate.

About this clone: As yet, its antigen is unknown.

V was pared by 4 bases and J by 5 bases, with 2 bases of the junction left unmatched. CDR3 length equals 13 residues. Looked up from germline, CDR1 is MNHEY and CDR2 is SMNVEV (reference sequence). Both 60 Vbeta primers and 13 Jbeta primers went into the PCR. Sequencing was performed with immunoSEQ multiplex PCR; in TCRdb, only in-frame clones are kept and a portion is missing. The table includes 130,000 to 150,000 clones, 70% to 80% detected once. This clonotype was sampled from a man between 18 and 29 years old in good health and CMV-seronegative. This chain links TRBV27 with TRBJ1-5; 7 bases map to TRBD1. Sequencing input: PBMCs. The CDR3 sequence is CASSYRGHQPQHF. The CDR3 DNA is TGTGCCAGCAGTTACAGGGGCCATCAGCCCCAGCATTTT.